A selection of T cell receptor beta chains follows, all from one sample in a study of PD-1 blockade in classical Hodgkin lymphoma. Assay: immunoSEQ multiplex PCR; the TCRdb copy retains only in-frame clones and omits some. The sample holds under 60,000 clones; around 73% are singletons and the top ten take more than 13%. Specimen: peripheral blood mononuclear cells (PBMCs), collected before the second cycle of nivolumab. These receptors all come from a human donor with classical Hodgkin lymphoma. The CDR3 runs from the conserved cysteine through the conserved F or W. The D gene is left open where the match is weak. The size of a clone is reported for some rows only, either as once, few or many, or as a class for expanded clones.

- TRBJ1-2 - TRBV18 TGTGCCAGCTCACCACCTACGGACATGACTAATGGCTACACCTTC CASSPPTDMTNGYTF
few TRBJ2-1 TRBD2 TRBV28 TGTGCCAGCAGTTTTGGACGAGCGGGAGGTGAGCAGTTCTTC CASSFGRAGGEQFF
- TRBJ2-1 TRBD2 TRBV30 TGTGCCTGGAGTACCGGACTAGGCTGGGGCAATGAGCAGTTCTTC CAWSTGLGWGNEQFF
- TRBJ2-7 TRBD2 TRBV7-2 TGTGCCAGCAGCCCCCTAGCGGGAGGGCCCCACTTC CASSPLAGGPHF
- TRBJ2-7 - TRBV7-9 TGTGCCAGCAGCTTAGAGGGGGGCGCAGGAAACGAGCAGTACTTC CASSLEGGAGNEQYF
- TRBJ1-5 - TRBV19 TGTGCCAGTAGTCCCGCGACAGTAAGCAATCAGCCCCAGCATTTT CASSPATVSNQPQHF
- TRBJ2-7 - TRBV6-6 TGTGCCAGCAGTACCCGGACCTCCTACGAGCAGTACTTC CASSTRTSYEQYF
- TRBJ1-2 TRBD1 TRBV30 TGTGCCTGGAGCGAGACCCCGGGGACAGGCGGCGGCTACACCTTC CAWSETPGTGGGYTF
- TRBJ2-7 TRBD2 TRBV5-1 TGCGCCAGCAGCTTGGCGACTAGCGGAGCCTCCTACGAGCAGTACTTC CASSLATSGASYEQYF
- TRBJ2-3 TRBD2 TRBV5-1 TGCGCCAGCAGCCGTGAGGGAGTGGCGGGAGGAAGTACAGATACGCAGTATTTT CASSREGVAGGSTDTQYF
- TRBJ2-5 TRBD2 TRBV5-1 TGCGCCAGCAGCCAAATGACTAGCGGGAGTGGGCAAGAGACCCAGTACTTC CASSQMTSGSGQETQYF
- TRBJ2-3 TRBD2 TRBV5-1 TGCGCCAGCAGCATTCGGGAGGCTACTAGCACAGATACGCAGTATTTT CASSIREATSTDTQYF
- TRBJ1-2 TRBD1 TRBV15 TGTGCCACCAGCAGACAGGGGGCGTGGGGGGATGGCTACACCTTC CATSRQGAWGDGYTF
- TRBJ2-1 TRBD1 TRBV2 TGTGCCAGCAGCTTCGACAGGGTGAAGGGAGAGCAGTTCTTC CASSFDRVKGEQFF
- TRBJ2-6 TRBD1 TRBV28 TGTGCCAGCACCGGACAGGTCGCGGGGGCCAACGTCCTGACTTTC CASTGQVAGANVLTF
- TRBJ2-7 TRBD2 TRBV6-5 TGTGCCAGCAGGGCTGGACTAGCGGCGGGGGAGCAGTACTTC CASRAGLAAGEQYF
- TRBJ1-1 - TRBV6-6 TGTGCCAGCACCAAGACTGGGTTGTACACTGAAGCTTTCTTT CASTKTGLYTEAFF
few TRBJ1-5 - TRBV5-1 TGCGCCAGCAGCTTGTGGGAGGGTCAGCCCCAGCATTTT CASSLWEGQPQHF
- TRBJ1-1 TRBD1 TRBV19 TGTGCCAGTTGGGACAGGGGGGTAGCTTTCTTT CASWDRGVAFF
- TRBJ2-1 TRBD2 TRBV6-6 TGTGCCAGCAGTTTACCGGGAGGGCCGGGGGTTCAGTTCTTC CASSLPGGPGVQFF
few TRBJ1-4 - TRBV7-9 TGTGCCAGCAGCTTTCGTCAGGCAACTAATGAAAAACTGTTTTTT CASSFRQATNEKLFF
- TRBJ1-2 - TRBV9 TGTGCCAGCAGCGTAGATGGAGACGGTGGCTACACCTTC CASSVDGDGGYTF
few TRBJ1-5 TRBD1 TRBV28 TGTGCCAGCAGCCCCGGGACAGGGTCATCTCAGCCCCAGCATTTT CASSPGTGSSQPQHF
once TRBJ2-1 - TRBV28 TGTGCCAGCAGTAGATTAAGTGAGCAGTTCTTC CASSRLSEQFF
few TRBJ2-7 TRBD2 TRBV27 TGTGCCAGCATTAAACGGCGGGAGGGGCTCTACGAGCAGTACTTC CASIKRREGLYEQYF
- TRBJ1-1 - TRBV6-1 TGTGCCAGCAGTTTACAAGTGAACACTGAAGCTTTCTTT CASSLQVNTEAFF
- TRBJ2-3 TRBD1 TRBV29-1 TGCAGCGTTGAGGTGGTTTACAGGGGCTACACAGATACGCAGTATTTT CSVEVVYRGYTDTQYF
- TRBJ2-7 TRBD1 TRBV6-6 TGTGCCAGCAGTTACTCGGGACAGGGGTACGAGCAGTACTTC CASSYSGQGYEQYF
- TRBJ1-3 - TRBV18 TGTGCCAGCTCAGAGCAGGGCGGCTCTGGAAACACCATATATTTT CASSEQGGSGNTIYF
once TRBJ1-1 - TRBV19 TGTGCCAGTAGCCCGCGGTTGGGGACTGAAGCTTTCTTT CASSPRLGTEAFF
- TRBJ1-1 - TRBV7-2 TGTGCCAGCAGTCGTCACGGTGACCGGAACACTGAAGCTTTCTTT CASSRHGDRNTEAFF
- TRBJ2-1 TRBD1 TRBV11-2 TGTGCCAGCAGCCGGACAGGGGGCCCCTGGGCGTACAATGAGCAGTTCTTC CASSRTGGPWAYNEQFF
few TRBJ1-2 - TRBV6-5 TGTGCCAGCAGTGAGGGGTGGGGCTACACCTTC CASSEGWGYTF
- TRBJ1-1 - TRBV6-1 TGTGCCAGCAGTGAATCAAGGGGGATGAACACTGAAGCTTTCTTT CASSESRGMNTEAFF
- TRBJ1-2 - TRBV25-1 TGTGCCAGCAGTGAATCTAGGGGCTCAGGGCCCTATGGCTACACCTTC CASSESRGSGPYGYTF
once TRBJ2-1 - TRBV14 TGTGCCAGCAGCGCCCTAGGGGGAAACACACAAGGTGAGCAGTTCTTC CASSALGGNTQGEQFF